This T cell receptor (beta chain) came from a study of early T cells in non-severe SARS-CoV-2 infection. Study details: Bulk RNA isolated from unsorted whole blood underwent sequencing; chains were not paired.

Attached unique molecular identifiers marked individual cDNA molecules. TCRdb re-called the 5' RACE reads with MiXCR, one entry per CDR3 protein. This sample has 75,000 to 80,000 distinct CDR3 sequences, with more than 9% found just once. Remarks on this clonotype: Its target is not known.

Trimming removed 5 bases at V and 1 base at J, with 5 bases between. This CDR3 has 11 residues. CDR1 DFQATT and CDR2 SNEGSKA come from the germline V gene (reference sequence). General study results and limits: Matching against VDJdb likely underestimated virus-specific expansions, favoring anti-spike CD8.

The receptor's source is an adult who was a healthcare worker with PCR-confirmed SARS-CoV-2 infection or an uninfected control (not recorded which). V and J are TRBV20-1 and TRBJ1-1, with D hard to call. Sequencing was performed on whole blood. The DNA of the CDR3 is TGCAGTGCTGGACCGAACACTGAAGCTTTCTTT. Amino acid sequence: CSAGPNTEAFF.